Reported below is one T cell receptor beta chain. Its cognate antigen is unknown. Autoimmune disease history or systemic immunosuppression disqualified patients. Method: immunoSEQ multiplex PCR; TCRdb's copy keeps in-frame clones and lacks some. The table records over 40,000 clones, approximately 91% of them present only once. The entry originates in a study of OX40 agonist ivuxolimab in advanced cancers. Study at large: Patients were dosed intravenously with ivuxolimab at 0.01 to 10 mg/kg every 2 weeks. The study's findings and limits: Clonal expansion was among the lowest in partial responders at 0.1-3.0 mg/kg, especially CD8+. Relative to CD4+ cells, CD8+ T cells on average had more expanded clones.

The CDR3 extends over 12 amino acids. CDR1 SGHDT and CDR2 YYEEEE come from the germline V gene. V usage is TRBV5-6 and J usage is TRBJ2-5, with TRBD1 as a possible D gene (5 bases). With the DNA end fitting TRBJ2-7 better, the J assignment may be wrong. The specimen was CD4+ or CD8+ T cells sorted from blood, collected in a trial of the OX40 agonist ivuxolimab. This TCR derives from an adult with an advanced solid tumor such as melanoma, head and neck, liver or kidney cancer. The DNA of the CDR3 is TGTGCCAGCAGCCTGGACACCTACGAGCAGTACTTC. Amino acids: CASSLDTYEQYF.